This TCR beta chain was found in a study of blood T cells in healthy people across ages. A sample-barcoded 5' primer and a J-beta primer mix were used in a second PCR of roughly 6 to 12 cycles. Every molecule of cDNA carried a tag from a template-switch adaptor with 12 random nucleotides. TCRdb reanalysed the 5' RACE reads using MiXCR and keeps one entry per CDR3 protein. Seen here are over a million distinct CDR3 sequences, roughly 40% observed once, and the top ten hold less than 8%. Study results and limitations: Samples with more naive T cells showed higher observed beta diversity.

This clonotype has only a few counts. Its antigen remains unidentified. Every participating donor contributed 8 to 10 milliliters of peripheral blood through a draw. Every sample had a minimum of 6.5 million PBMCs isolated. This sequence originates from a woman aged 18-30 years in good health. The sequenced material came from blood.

This CDR3 is CASSPIGTGPYEQYF. CDR3 sequence (DNA): TGTGCCAGCAGCCCAATTGGGACAGGCCCCTACGAGCAGTACTTC. The chain employs TRBV6-5 and TRBJ2-7, with 8 bases aligning to TRBD1. Unmatched junction bases numbered 9, after V lost 6 bases and J lost 2 bases. The CDR3 runs to 15 residues. Germline assignment: CDR1 MNHEY and CDR2 SVGAGI.